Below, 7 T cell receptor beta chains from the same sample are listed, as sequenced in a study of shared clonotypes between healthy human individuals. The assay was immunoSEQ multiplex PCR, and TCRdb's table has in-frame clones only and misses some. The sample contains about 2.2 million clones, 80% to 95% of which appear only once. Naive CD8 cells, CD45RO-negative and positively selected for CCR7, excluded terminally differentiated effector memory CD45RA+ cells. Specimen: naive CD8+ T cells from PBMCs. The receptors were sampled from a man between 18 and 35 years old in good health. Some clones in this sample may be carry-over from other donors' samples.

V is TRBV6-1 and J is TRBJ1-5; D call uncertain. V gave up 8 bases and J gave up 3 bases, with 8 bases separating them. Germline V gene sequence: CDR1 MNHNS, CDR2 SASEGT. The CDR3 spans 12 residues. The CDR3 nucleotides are TGTGCCAGCGAGCAGTTCAATCAGCCCCAGCATTTT. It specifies CASEQFNQPQHF.

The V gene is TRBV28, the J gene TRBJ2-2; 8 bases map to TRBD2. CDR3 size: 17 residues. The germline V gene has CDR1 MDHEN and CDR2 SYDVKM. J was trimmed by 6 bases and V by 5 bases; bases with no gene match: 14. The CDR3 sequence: CASSPHSSGRSSGELFF. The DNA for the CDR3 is TGTGCCAGCAGTCCCCATTCTAGCGGGCGTAGTTCCGGGGAGCTGTTTTTT.

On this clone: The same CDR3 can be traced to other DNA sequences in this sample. Here the CDR3 DNA reads TGTGCCATCAGTGAGTCTGGTGGACAGCCCCAGCATTTT. Its protein product is CAISESGGQPQHF. J is TRBJ1-5 and V is TRBV10-3; no reliable D call. V was shortened by 0 bases and J by 7 bases, with 7 bases between the two germline ends. The germline CDR1 and CDR2 sequences are ENHRY and SYGVKD. This CDR3 spans 13 amino acids.

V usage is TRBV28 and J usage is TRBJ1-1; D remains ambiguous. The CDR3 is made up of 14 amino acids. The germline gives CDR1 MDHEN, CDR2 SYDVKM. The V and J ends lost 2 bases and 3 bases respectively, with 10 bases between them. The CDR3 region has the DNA TGTGCCAGCAGTTTAAACAGAGCCTACACTGAAGCTTTCTTT. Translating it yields CASSLNRAYTEAFF. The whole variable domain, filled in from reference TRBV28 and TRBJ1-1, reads DVKVTQSSRYLVKRTGEKVFLECVQDMDHENMFWYRQDPGLGLRLIYFSYDVKMKEKGDIPEGYSVSREKKERFSLILESASTNQTSMYLCASSLNRAYTEAFFGQGTRLTVV.

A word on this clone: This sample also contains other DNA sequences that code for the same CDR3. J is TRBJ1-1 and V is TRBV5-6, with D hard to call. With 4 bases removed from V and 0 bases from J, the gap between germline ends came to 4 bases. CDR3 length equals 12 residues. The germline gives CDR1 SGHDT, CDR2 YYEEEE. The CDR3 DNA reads TGTGCCAGCAGCCTCCTGAACACTGAAGCTTTCTTT. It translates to CASSLLNTEAFF.

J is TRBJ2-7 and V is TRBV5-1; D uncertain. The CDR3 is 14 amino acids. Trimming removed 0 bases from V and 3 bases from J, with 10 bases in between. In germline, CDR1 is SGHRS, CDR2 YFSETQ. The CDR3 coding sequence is TGCGCCAGCAGCTTGGCCAGGTCCAACTACGAGCAGTACTTC. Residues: CASSLARSNYEQYF.

CDR3 nucleotides: TGTGCCAGCAGTGATCCCGACAGGGTCGCCCACGAGCAGTACTTC. This gives the protein CASSDPDRVAHEQYF. The rearrangement joins TRBV28 to TRBJ2-7, with TRBD1 matching 7 bases. The CDR3 extends over 15 amino acids. V was clipped by 5 bases and J by 5 bases; unmatched bases: 12. From germline, CDR1 is MDHEN and CDR2 SYDVKM.